A single sample gave rise to the 12 T cell receptor beta chains below, sequenced in a study of response to subunit inactivated influenza vaccine. TCRdb used MiXCR to reprocess the RT-PCR reads, holding one entry per CDR3 protein. Counted here are some 600,000 distinct CDR3 sequences, around 13% occurring once; the ten biggest clones make up approximately 7.6%. Sequenced here: PBMCs from blood, sampled 14 to 15 days before vaccination. The receptor set was obtained from a man between 50 and 59 years old who received an inactivated influenza vaccine.

This clonotype was detected only a few times. This may stem from a read error, because a much larger clone lies one nucleotide away. V usage is TRBV20-1 and J usage is TRBJ1-1; D gene unclear. This CDR3 is built from 13 residues. Per the germline V gene, CDR1 is DFQATT and CDR2 is SNEGSKA (reference sequence). CDR3 loop: CSAQWMAFTEVFF. The CDR3 nucleotides are TGCAGTGCCCAATGGATGGCTTTCACTGAAGTTTTCTTT.

V usage is TRBV9 and J usage is TRBJ2-1, with TRBD2 matching 9 bases. After removal of 0 bases from V and 4 bases from J, the junction contained 5 bases not matched to a gene. The germline V gene has CDR1 SGDLS and CDR2 YYNGEE. This CDR3 spans 16 amino acids. In DNA form, the CDR3 reads TGTGCCAGCAGCGTAGGGTTACTAGCGGGTTACAATGAGCAGTTCTTC. Translating gives CASSVGLLAGYNEQFF.

This rearrangement joins TRBV12-3 or TRBV12-4 to TRBJ2-5; tentatively, D is TRBD1 (5 bases). The CDR3 is 14 residues long. Trimming shortened V by 1 base and J by 6 bases, and 12 bases separated the two germline ends. CDR3 sequence: CASSLVTTAKTQYF. The CDR3 DNA follows: TGTGCCAGCAGTTTAGTAACGACAGCGAAGACCCAGTACTTC.

V and J are TRBV7-6 and TRBJ2-6, with 9 bases identical to TRBD1. After removal of 2 bases from V and 1 base from J, the junction contained 9 bases not matched to a gene. The CDR3 runs 19 residues. Germline V CDR1 and CDR2: SGHVS, FNYEAQ. In DNA, the CDR3 is TGTGCCAGCAGCTTAAAGGGTGGGACAGGGAAGTCTGGGGCCAACGTCCTGACTTTC. This translates into CASSLKGGTGKSGANVLTF.

This chain links TRBV10-3 with TRBJ2-5, with D possibly matching TRBD1 (6 bases). With 6 bases removed from V and 5 bases from J, the gap between germline ends came to 10 bases. Germline values: CDR1 ENHRY, CDR2 SYGVKD. The CDR3 spans 12 residues. This CDR3 reads CAIRGAEETQYF. DNA for the CDR3: TGTGCCATCAGGGGGGCCGAGGAGACCCAGTACTTC.

The J gene is TRBJ1-2, the V gene TRBV29-1; tentatively, D is TRBD1 (6 bases). The V gene's germline CDR1 is SQVTM and CDR2 ANQGSEA. Trimming cost V 6 bases and J 1 base, with 12 bases left between them. This CDR3 contains 13 residues. The CDR3 nucleotides are TGCAGCGTACATAACAGGGATAACTATGGCTACACCTTC. Its translation: CSVHNRDNYGYTF. The variable domain in full, with the rest retrieved from reference TRBV29-1 and TRBJ1-2, is SAVISQKPSRDICQRGTSLTIQCQVDSQVTMMFWYRQQPGQSLTLIATANQGSEATYESGFVIDKFPISRPNLTFSTLTVSNMSPEDSSIYLCSVHNRDNYGYTFGSGTRLTVV.

The chain links TRBV11-1 to TRBJ2-4; no definite D call. Germline-derived CDR1 and CDR2 are SGHAT and FQDESV (reference sequence). The CDR3 has 18 residues. V was pared by 5 bases and J by 0 bases, with 20 bases between. CDR3 DNA sequence: TGTGCCAGCAGCAGGAGTTTCCCAGACCCAGTAGCCAAAAACATTCAGTACTTC. Translating gives CASSRSFPDPVAKNIQYF.

This clonotype was seen more than once but under ten times. J is TRBJ1-6 and V is TRBV27, with a weak D call TRBD1 (5 bases). Germline V CDR1 and CDR2: MNHEY, SMNVEV (reference sequence). The CDR3 has 15 amino acids. V lost 1 base, J lost 10 bases, and 14 bases lay in between. CDR3 nucleotide sequence: TGTGCCAGCAGTTTATTGGGGGAGGGAATGTCACCCCTCCACTTT. Translated: CASSLLGEGMSPLHF.

The rearrangement uses TRBV29-1 and TRBJ2-5; 7 bases line up with TRBD1. After removal of 7 bases from V and 2 bases from J, the junction contained 7 bases not matched to a gene. This CDR3 spans 13 amino acids. From germline, CDR1 is SQVTM and CDR2 ANQGSEA. Here the CDR3 reads CSALQGVQETQYF. The CDR3 DNA follows: TGCAGCGCTTTGCAGGGGGTACAAGAGACCCAGTACTTC. Looking up the rest from reference TRBV29-1 and TRBJ2-5 gives the full variable domain: SAVISQKPSRDICQRGTSLTIQCQVDSQVTMMFWYRQQPGQSLTLIATANQGSEATYESGFVIDKFPISRPNLTFSTLTVSNMSPEDSSIYLCSALQGVQETQYFGPGTRLLVL.

The rearrangement links TRBV29-1 to TRBJ2-7; D gene ambiguous. CDR1 is SQVTM and CDR2 is ANQGSEA in the germline V gene. V dropped 5 bases and J dropped 3 bases, with 8 bases sitting between them. The CDR3 has 11 residues. CDR3 nucleotide sequence: TGCAGCGTTCGTTTAGGCTACGAGCAGTACTTC. This gives the protein CSVRLGYEQYF.

The CDR3 sequence: CSARRPGRGGEKLFF. CDR3 sequence (DNA): TGCAGTGCTAGGAGACCGGGACGGGGAGGGGAAAAACTGTTTTTT. The chain is built from TRBV20-1 and TRBJ1-4, with D possibly TRBD1 on 5 matching bases. V lost 3 bases and J 8 bases, leaving 19 bases between the germline ends. Germline CDR1 reads DFQATT; CDR2 reads SNEGSKA (reference sequence). The CDR3 covers 15 residues.

The chain is built from TRBV9 and TRBJ2-2; 9 nucleotides align to TRBD1. CDR1 and CDR2 from the germline V gene are SGDLS and YYNGEE. V shed 3 bases, J shed 2 bases, and the junction held 5 bases outside the gene matches. The CDR3 has 16 residues. The CDR3 is CASSAPGQGNTGELFF. The CDR3 nucleotides are TGTGCCAGCAGCGCCCCGGGACAGGGAAACACCGGGGAGCTGTTTTTT.